Below, 15 T cell receptor beta chains from the same sample are listed, as sequenced in a study of blood T cell repertoires in COVID-19. The repertoire was sequenced with immunoSEQ multiplex PCR; TCRdb's copy has only in-frame clones and lacks some. The repertoire includes 50,000 or so clones, 75% to 90% of them detected once, and roughly 15% sits in the top ten. The sequencing input was peripheral blood. The source of these receptors is a human donor in a cohort sampled during active COVID-19.

This chain joins TRBV2 and TRBJ1-2, with 10 bases fitting TRBD1. With 7 bases clipped from V and 7 bases from J, the junction kept 18 bases outside the gene matches. The CDR3 runs to 17 residues. CDR1 is SNHLY and CDR2 is FYNNEI in the germline V gene. The CDR3 DNA reads as TGTGCCAGCAAGGGACAGGGGATGGTAACGTCGTTAAGTGGCTACACCTTC. Protein: CASKGQGMVTSLSGYTF.

This clone showed up just a few times. The rearrangement uses TRBV19 and TRBJ2-6; TRBD1 aligns across 8 bases. The CDR3 spans 16 residues. Germline values: CDR1 LNHDA, CDR2 SQIVND (reference sequence). V dropped 3 bases and J dropped 4; count of bases not matched to a gene: 5. In DNA form, the CDR3 reads TGTGCCAGTAGTATCCCGGGACAGGCCGGGGCCAACGTCCTGACTTTC. Residues: CASSIPGQAGANVLTF. The full variable domain, in which reference TRBV19 and TRBJ2-6 provide the parts outside the CDR3, is DGGITQSPKYLFRKEGQNVTLSCEQNLNHDAMYWYRQDPGQGLRLIYYSQIVNDFQKGDIAEGYSVSREKKESFPLTVTSAQKNPTAFYLCASSIPGQAGANVLTFGAGSRLTVL.

In its sample, this clone was seen a few times. J is TRBJ1-4 and V is TRBV6-1; D is unclear. The CDR3 length is 13 residues. Germline V gene lookup returns CDR1 MNHNS and CDR2 SASEGT. The V and J ends lost 2 bases and 7 bases respectively, with 8 bases between them. In DNA, the CDR3 is TGTGCCAGCAGTGAAAGTGTTAGTGAAAAACTGTTTTTT. This gives the protein CASSESVSEKLFF.

The chain employs TRBV28 and TRBJ2-7; D gene unclear. V was cut by 2 bases and J by 6 bases, with 11 bases left in between. The CDR3 is made up of 13 amino acids. The germline gives CDR1 MDHEN, CDR2 SYDVKM. The CDR3 here is CASSLLDRSEQYF. The CDR3 nucleotides read TGTGCCAGCAGTTTACTAGACCGGAGCGAGCAGTACTTC.

The chain has TRBV18 and TRBJ2-7, with D possibly matching TRBD2 (6 bases). The CDR3 covers 14 residues. Germline lookup yields CDR1 KGHSH and CDR2 LQKENI. The V end lost 6 bases, the J end lost 0 bases, and 12 bases lay between the germline ends. The CDR3 loop reads CASSGGDGSYEQYF. Written as DNA, the CDR3 is TGTGCCAGCTCGGGCGGGGACGGCTCCTACGAGCAGTACTTC.

The CDR3: CASSDYGNYGYTF. In nucleotides, the CDR3 is TGTGCCAGCAGTGACTACGGGAACTATGGCTACACCTTC. The chain has TRBV2 and TRBJ1-2; D is uncertain. The CDR3 length is 13 residues. The V and J ends lost 3 bases and 2 bases respectively, with 7 bases between them. Germline V gene sequence: CDR1 SNHLY, CDR2 FYNNEI.

J is TRBJ1-5 and V is TRBV12-3 or TRBV12-4; no firm D call. The CDR3 length is 13 residues. The ends were cut back, 2 bases at V and 7 bases at J, with 9 bases in the middle. DNA of the CDR3: TGTGCCAGCAGTTTAATGCGGGAGCAGCCCCAGCATTTT. The encoded protein is CASSLMREQPQHF.

The CDR3 reads CASSLRGGPDTQYF. Written as DNA, the CDR3 is TGTGCCAGCAGCCTCCGGGGGGGGCCAGATACGCAGTATTTT. The rearrangement joins TRBV7-2 to TRBJ2-3; 8 positions agree with TRBD2. The germline CDR1 and CDR2 sequences are SGHTA and FQGNSA. The V segment lost 5 bases and the J segment 4 bases; nucleotides outside the gene matches: 5. This CDR3 region has 14 residues.

The genes are TRBV5-4 and TRBJ2-2; 7 bases are a match to TRBD1. CDR3 length: 17 residues. Germline V lookup: CDR1 SGHNT, CDR2 YYREEE (reference sequence). V shed 0 bases, J shed 2 bases, and the junction held 7 bases outside the gene matches. The CDR3 here is CASSLEWDRVNTGELFF. The CDR3 nucleotides are TGTGCCAGCAGCTTGGAATGGGACAGAGTTAACACCGGGGAGCTGTTTTTT.

The V gene is TRBV30, the J gene TRBJ1-4; 8 nucleotides line up with TRBD1. The CDR3 totals 16 residues. The J segment lost 8 bases and the V segment lost 2 bases, leaving 13 bases of the junction unmatched. Germline-derived CDR1 and CDR2 are GTSNPN and SVGIG (reference sequence). The CDR3 spells CAWSPRGQGAREKLFF. The CDR3 bases are TGTGCCTGGAGTCCCAGGGGGCAGGGGGCAAGAGAAAAACTGTTTTTT.

The V and J genes are TRBV16 and TRBJ1-3; TRBD1 matches at 9 bases. After removal of 2 bases from V and 5 bases from J, the junction contained 1 base not matched to a gene. CDR3 length: 14 residues. The germline V gene has CDR1 KGHSY and CDR2 FQNENV. CDR3 region: CASSQGQGRNTIYF. Here the CDR3 DNA reads TGTGCCAGCAGCCAAGGACAGGGGAGAAACACCATATATTTT.

The V and J genes are TRBV19 and TRBJ1-4; D gene uncertain. This CDR3 is built from 15 residues. Per germline, CDR1 LNHDA and CDR2 SQIVND (reference sequence). Trimming shortened V by 5 bases and J by 5 bases, and 15 bases separated the two germline ends. CDR3 in DNA: TGTGCCAGTAGTTCACGAGGAGGCCAAAATGAAAAACTGTTTTTT. Its translation is CASSSRGGQNEKLFF.

The V gene is TRBV6-5, the J gene TRBJ2-7; D is perhaps TRBD1 (5 bases). The germline gives CDR1 MNHEY, CDR2 SVGAGI. This CDR3 comprises 14 residues. The ends were cut back, 0 bases at V and 5 bases at J, with 11 bases in the middle. This CDR3 is CASSYSQGSHEQYF. The CDR3, as DNA: TGTGCCAGCAGTTACTCCCAGGGTAGCCACGAGCAGTACTTC.

A word on this clone: The sample has other DNA sequences that encode this CDR3 too. The rearrangement joins TRBV3-1 (or the pseudogene TRBV3-2) to TRBJ1-5, with D perhaps TRBD1 (5 bases). Germline V gives CDR1 LGHDT, CDR2 YNNKEL (reference sequence). Deletions cut 5 bases from V and 0 bases from J, with 11 bases between. The CDR3 consists of 15 residues. CDR3 DNA sequence: TGTGCCAGCAGCTTGGCAGGGAATAGCAATCAGCCCCAGCATTTT. Its translation is CASSLAGNSNQPQHF.

The chain recombines TRBV3-1 (or the pseudogene TRBV3-2) with TRBJ1-1; a possible D gene is TRBD1 (6 bases). Between the trimmed V and J ends, which lost 6 bases and 4 bases, there was a span of 15 bases. This CDR3 has 14 amino acids. In germline, CDR1 is LGHDT, CDR2 YNNKEL (reference sequence). The CDR3 spells CASRKKQGTTEAFF. In DNA, the CDR3 is TGTGCCAGCAGGAAAAAACAGGGCACCACTGAAGCTTTCTTT.